The 10 T cell receptor beta chains reported below all come from one sample, sequenced in a study of graft-versus-host responses after intestinal transplantation. Data came from immunoSEQ multiplex PCR; TCRdb stores just in-frame clones and leaves some out. The sample holds 35,000 to 45,000 clones, roughly 95% seen once. These receptors' antigens are unknown. The sample was unstimulated CD4+ T cells sorted from spleen or lymph node cells, taken before transplant. The origin of the receptors is a human donor who was the organ donor for an intestinal transplant.

This clone was detected only once. This chain joins TRBV5-4 and TRBJ2-7, with D perhaps matching TRBD2 (7 bases). Germline V lookup: CDR1 SGHNT, CDR2 YYREEE (reference sequence). The V and J ends lost 0 bases and 4 bases respectively, with 11 bases between them. The CDR3 loop spans 14 amino acids. CDR3 DNA sequence: TGTGCCAGCAGCTTGGGGGGGGGCAGGTACGAGCAGTACTTC. Translation: CASSLGGGRYEQYF.

The V call is TRBV10-3, the J call TRBJ2-3; D call uncertain. CDR3 length: 15 amino acids. CDR1 is ENHRY, CDR2 SYGVKD, per germline. The V and J ends lost 6 bases and 1 base respectively, with 14 bases between them. CDR3 residues: CAISPTRRGTDTQYF. DNA for the CDR3: TGTGCCATCAGCCCTACTCGAAGGGGCACAGATACGCAGTATTTT.

This chain joins TRBV7-2 and TRBJ1-6, with 8 bases fitting TRBD1. The CDR3 consists of 16 residues. The V gene's germline CDR1 is SGHTA and CDR2 FQGNSA. Unmatched junction bases numbered 3, after V lost 4 bases and J lost 1 base. The CDR3 DNA is TGTGCCAGCAGCTCGCAGGGGGCGTCCTATAATTCACCCCTCCACTTT. Translated, it gives CASSSQGASYNSPLHF.

This sequence joins TRBV27 and TRBJ2-1; 12 nucleotides match TRBD2. The CDR3 has 15 amino acids. Germline-derived CDR1 and CDR2 are MNHEY and SMNVEV (reference sequence). V lost 6 bases to trimming and J lost 4 bases; unmatched junction nucleotides: 4. The CDR3, as DNA: TGTGCCAGCAGCCTTACTAGCGGGGGGTACAATGAGCAGTTCTTC. Encoded protein: CASSLTSGGYNEQFF.

The V call is TRBV11-3, the J call TRBJ2-5; D is perhaps TRBD1 or TRBD2 (6 bases each). The J call may not be correct, given that the DNA end is closer to TRBJ2-7. The CDR3 spans 16 residues. CDR1 SGHNT and CDR2 YENEEA come from the germline V gene. The CDR3 sequence: CASSQPQGSGVYEQYF. CDR3 nucleotides: TGTGCCAGCAGCCAACCACAGGGTTCGGGGGTTTACGAGCAGTACTTC.

This chain connects TRBV4-1 to TRBJ2-3, with D perhaps being TRBD1 or TRBD2 (5 bases each). V was cut by 8 bases and J by 0 bases, with 15 bases left in between. This CDR3 has 15 residues. Germline V CDR1 and CDR2: MGHRA, YSYEKL. The CDR3 bases are TGCGCCAGCCTTCTCCGGGACCATAGCACAGATACGCAGTATTTT. Its protein is CASLLRDHSTDTQYF.

The chain is built from TRBV9 and TRBJ2-7; the match to TRBD1 covers 7 bases. Trimming at V came to 4 bases and at J to 0 bases, leaving 10 bases not matched to a gene. This CDR3 has 16 amino acids. The germline gives CDR1 SGDLS, CDR2 YYNGEE. The CDR3 protein is CASSPRTGASSYEQYF. As DNA, the CDR3 is TGTGCCAGCAGCCCCCGGACAGGCGCGAGCTCCTACGAGCAGTACTTC.

The chain has TRBV5-1 and TRBJ1-3, with 9 bases matching TRBD1. CDR3 length equals 16 residues. With 0 bases clipped from V and 0 bases from J, the junction kept 1 base outside the gene matches. The germline V gene has CDR1 SGHRS and CDR2 YFSETQ. This CDR3 reads CASSLEGQGSGNTIYF. The CDR3 DNA sequence: TGCGCCAGCAGCTTGGAGGGACAGGGCTCTGGAAACACCATATATTTT.

This sequence joins TRBV10-3 and TRBJ2-3, with D perhaps TRBD1 or TRBD2 (6 bases each). This CDR3 contains 16 residues. CDR1 is ENHRY and CDR2 is SYGVKD in the germline V gene. Trimming took 3 bases from V and 2 from J, leaving 15 bases between them. CDR3 bases: TGTGCCATCAGTGAATTTATGGGGGGCCCCACAGATACGCAGTATTTT. Protein: CAISEFMGGPTDTQYF.

The CDR3 DNA reads TGCGCCAGCAAGGGCAGGGTGGGAGGCGAGCAGTACTTC. It translates to CASKGRVGGEQYF. The rearrangement uses TRBV5-1 and TRBJ2-7; maybe TRBD2 (6 bases). The CDR3 spans 13 residues. Germline V lookup: CDR1 SGHRS, CDR2 YFSETQ. Deletions cut 6 bases from V and 6 bases from J, with 16 bases between.